The clone carrying this TCR beta chain was recorded only once. The V gene's germline CDR1 is MNHEY and CDR2 SVGAGI. Trimming cost V 2 bases and J 4 bases, with 11 bases left between them. The CDR3 sequence is 14 residues long. This entry is derived from a study of blood T cell repertoires in COVID-19. The overall study: The samples span acute and convalescent COVID-19 from the United States, Italy and Spain. Sample material is recorded as cDNA or gDNA derived from T cells, B-cell-depleted T cells, or PBMCs.

In the original workflow: Amplification of reference gene primers provided the estimated nucleated cell counts. Profiled with immunoSEQ multiplex PCR; TCRdb holds only in-frame clones, not every one. V and J calls and clone size are as listed in that table; D and trimming were resolved from the DNA. In the table there are around 270,000 clones, about 89% of which are singletons. V and J are TRBV6-5 and TRBJ1-1; possibly TRBD1 for D (5 bases). This sequence was found in a man in his forties with acute or convalescent COVID-19. The sample consisted of peripheral blood. Written as DNA, the CDR3 is TGTGCCAGCAGTTACGCGGGACCGAGCACTGAAGCTTTCTTT. Translating gives CASSYAGPSTEAFF.